This TCR beta chain was sequenced during a study of cytomegalovirus exposure and HLA in healthy donors (dated by TCRdb to 2017 to 2019). Notes on the research overall: An earlier analysis of approximately 640 of the donors reported 250 to 300 Gb of sequence data and 117 million unique TCR beta sequences from about 200 million T cells. Around 320 gigabases of sequencing data and 78 million or so unique TCR sequences were included in an early release covering around 600 HLA-typed donors. Among the roughly 380 genotyped donors, around 81% belonged to the genetic ancestry cluster associated with self-reported Caucasian donors. The study aimed to test whether cataloging public T cell receptors could reveal signatures of past pathogen exposure. The T cell repertoires of 666 subjects were profiled by immunosequencing and related to cytomegalovirus serostatus. Along with the approximately 700-subject first cohort, a separate validation cohort of 120 different subjects was used. To predict cytomegalovirus infection status, the study brought together high-throughput TCR immunosequencing, statistical association of individual TCRs with disease status, and machine learning. A later analysis re-examined previously published TCR beta repertoires from roughly 650 donors and added high-resolution HLA genotyping to investigate patterns of TCR occurrence. In the later analysis, no new phenotypic data were used to find candidate immune exposures; instead, reliance was placed on TCR beta sequences and their occurrence across donors. To decide whether each TCR beta V gene segment behaved as functional or pseudogenic, an earlier analysis of approximately 620 of the donors relied on high-throughput TCR beta sequencing. Donor age, sex, ethnicity and CMV serostatus were compiled together with the repertoire data. A later genetic analysis took genome-wide SNP genotypes for 398 of the 666 donors and used that subset as a discovery cohort. All discovery cohort repertoires had been generated on a single sequencing platform. Both class I and class II loci were covered by HLA typing, at four-digit resolution. The number of donors typed differed by locus, with roughly 620-630 for A, B, C, DRB1 and DQB1, around 520 for DQA1, 600 to 610 for DPA1, and approximately 470 for DPB1. Roughly five DR-DQ haplotypes were handled as single units for association and clustering, since linkage in the cohort was strong. Among around 400 genotyped donors of the cohort, an average of around 250,000 unique TCR beta nucleotide sequences was sequenced per donor, of which approximately 18% were non-productive. Results and caveats for the whole study, not just this receptor: A cluster of highly shared sequence variants was judged likely to represent a technical artifact of the sequencing pipeline. A later genetic analysis associated a missense DCLRE1C variant with V-gene and J-gene trimming of TCR beta chains, and an independent cohort replicated the association. A later analysis found that most CMV-associated TCR beta chains appeared HLA-restricted, with HLA associations seemingly driven largely by CMV exposure. A total of fewer than 200 TCR beta chains were listed by the study as associated with cytomegalovirus. Correlated functional status among segregating V segments might reflect linkage disequilibrium, but an unknown experimental factor could not be ruled out. The cohort was sequenced for TCR beta chains only, and without alpha or paired-chain data the features that could be detected were limited. A few of the identified cytomegalovirus-associated TCR beta chains were confirmed in vitro to be specific for cytomegalovirus antigens. Assigning TCR associations to individual alleles was difficult when HLA alleles, especially DR and DQ, strongly co-occurred. In an earlier analysis of under 600 of the donors, most TCR beta V segments were observed in productive rearrangements about 90% or about 30% of the time, broadly matching IMGT annotations. Because counts were too low, about 18 rarely observed V segments, including chromosome 9 orphons, were excluded from the earlier analysis of some 540 of the donors. A later analysis associated 16,951 TCR beta sequences with specific HLA alleles at a false discovery rate of 0.05. A later analysis found that HLA-associated TCR beta chains were more clonally expanded and had lower generation probabilities than equally common non-associated chains. For the cohort, immune exposure information was limited to CMV serostatus. Because HLA typing was unavailable for some donors at each locus, only the typed subset was used in association tests. According to a later analysis, parvovirus B19, influenza, CMV and Epstein-Barr virus appeared linked to several top co-occurrence clusters. A later analysis found that TCR association rates varied across HLA loci, with DRB1 alleles showing the most associated TCRs and HLA-C alleles the fewest. Compared with the 666-donor mean, donors in an Asian-associated ancestry cluster had fewer N-insertions in productive TCRs, according to a later genetic analysis. Some IMGT-functional V segments, including TRBV6-2 and TRBV6-3, could not be told apart with the 87-base-pair reads, so those segments were excluded. Most TCR sequences were seen in very few donors, while some public TCRs were found in many individuals. The classifier was reported to diagnose cytomegalovirus status with high specificity and sensitivity in both the original cohort and the validation cohort. The authors suggested that the approach could potentially be generalized to other disease states and immunological phenotypes. Sequencing depth was assumed to be roughly uniform across donors in the presence/absence analyses, though that assumption may not hold. A further reported finding was that TCR beta sequences accurately predicted the HLA-A and HLA-B alleles for most subjects in the first cohort.

CDR1 is given as KGHSH and CDR2 as LQKENI, both from the germline V gene. Including the terminal cysteine and phenylalanine, the CDR3 comprises 14 residues. CDR3 DNA only is kept here, 42 bases in frame from base 1. V sheds 2 bases and J sheds 1 base, leaving 8 bases between their ends. The cohort comprised fewer than 700 healthy bone marrow donors. Cohort members were all nominally healthy when sampled, although unrecorded immune exposures were likely present. The donor was CMV seronegative and was included in the group of about 400 seronegative cohort members. Each donor provided a peripheral blood sample, and peripheral blood mononuclear cells were used for TCR beta sequencing. Genomic DNA was extracted from the blood cell samples with the Qiagen DNeasy Blood Extraction Kit. Receptor amplification or capture employed the immunoSEQ multiplex PCR assay. The multiplex PCR relied on a mix of 60 forward primers for TCR Vbeta segments and 13 reverse primers for TCR Jbeta segments. A multiplex PCR assay on genomic DNA amplified the CDR3 region of rearranged TCR beta genes. On the Illumina HiSeq System, the amplified TCR beta libraries were sequenced as 87-base-pair reads. The paper's data handling went like this. In a later analysis, tens of millions of unique TCR beta chains were counted across the 650 to 700 repertoires, and some 10 million of these chains were shared by at least two donors. Raw reads were error-corrected and collapsed into unique sequences by a nearest-neighbor algorithm in which closely related sequences were merged to remove PCR and sequencing errors. V, D and J gene segments were assigned by aligning CDR3 sequences to IMGT reference sequences. For a sequence to be retained, a match of at least six nucleotides to both a V gene segment and a J gene segment was required. A rearrangement was called productive if the CDR3 had no stop codons and remained in frame with V and J, and every other rearrangement was called non-productive. Following IMGT convention, CDR3 was defined as the stretch from the second conserved V-encoded cysteine up to the conserved J-encoded phenylalanine. The earlier analysis of a few hundred of the donors excluded any sequence lacking an unambiguous match to a single V gene segment. An earlier analysis of a few hundred of the donors classified V segments as functional when productive rearrangements were above 56.7% and as segregating when the standard deviation between donors was above 5%. A statistical classification framework was developed to diagnose cytomegalovirus status using the catalog of TCR beta chain sequences. In a later analysis, TCR nucleotide sequences were compared against IMGT/GENE-DB human TR gene sequences so that V and J genes could be assigned. The TCRdist pipeline was used in a later analysis to assign CDR3 sequences and most-parsimonious VDJ recombination scenarios. In a later analysis, every TCR beta chain was defined by the combination of its CDR3 amino acid sequence and its V-gene family, and reads without a unique V-gene family were dropped. As a way to deal with suspected cross-contamination and a sequencing artifact, a later analysis dropped approximately 590 nucleotide sequences that were highly shared and had low generation probability. A later analysis calculated a clonal expansion index for each public chain from normalized within-repertoire ranks of inferred template counts. In a later analysis, generation probabilities were computed using a VDJ recombination model fitted to out-of-frame rearrangements, and the results were checked against IGoR. Hypergeometric tests were used in a later analysis to score TCR-TCR, TCR-HLA and TCR-CMV co-occurrence, with a repertoire-size bias correction applied to the TCR pairs. False discovery rates were estimated in a later analysis by permuting HLA or CMV assignments 20 times. In a later analysis, co-occurring TCRs were grouped using DBSCAN, and TCRdist sequence similarity was added for clustering within HLA-allele-positive subsets. Co-occurrence clustering excluded repertoires with fewer than 30,000 or more than 120,000 public chains, plus five with anomalous nucleotide sharing. What TCRdb holds here is the immuneACCESS table cut down to in-frame rearrangements. Part of the clones is not present; checked against another copy, under half of the missing clones reflect an unresolved V gene, and the others are unexplained. For V, J and clone size, that table is used; D and trimming come from the DNA. The sample has tens of thousands of clones on record, 70% to 80% of them singletons. The ten largest account for 0.57% of the sample.

Details on this clone: It lacks a known antigen. No base quality information exists; no much larger clone differs at one position.

The source material was PBMCs. The sequence derives from a man aged 30-40 years in good health and CMV-seronegative. In this chain, TRBV18 is recombined with TRBJ1-1; TRBD1 is a possible D gene, resting on 6 matching bases. CDR3 protein: CASSPGQSNTEAFF. The DNA sequence is TGTGCCAGCTCACCAGGACAGTCGAACACTGAAGCTTTCTTT.